The clone carrying this T cell receptor beta chain has a count of ten or more. Antigen unknown. The read ends 3 residues early relative to the CDR3; the germline J gene fills the gap. This sample stems from a study of T cell clonality in common variable immunodeficiency. General study points: Repertoire-complication correlations in CVID were limited by patient heterogeneity.

Clones were sequenced by immunoSEQ multiplex PCR, and TCRdb holds only the in-frame ones, with some missing. Altogether fewer than 65,000 clones were found in the sample, and no singletons occur. Looked up from germline, CDR1 is GTSNPN and CDR2 is SVGIG (reference sequence). V lost 6 bases to trimming and J lost 2 bases; unmatched junction nucleotides: 7. The CDR3 runs to 13 residues. Sequenced: peripheral blood mononuclear cells. This chain links TRBV30 with TRBJ2-7; 7 positions agree with TRBD1. This clonotype was obtained from a person aged 18 to 69 in good health. CDR3: CACDREGPYEQYF. The CDR3 DNA, read in part, is TGTGCCTGTGACAGGGAAGGGCCCTACGAG.